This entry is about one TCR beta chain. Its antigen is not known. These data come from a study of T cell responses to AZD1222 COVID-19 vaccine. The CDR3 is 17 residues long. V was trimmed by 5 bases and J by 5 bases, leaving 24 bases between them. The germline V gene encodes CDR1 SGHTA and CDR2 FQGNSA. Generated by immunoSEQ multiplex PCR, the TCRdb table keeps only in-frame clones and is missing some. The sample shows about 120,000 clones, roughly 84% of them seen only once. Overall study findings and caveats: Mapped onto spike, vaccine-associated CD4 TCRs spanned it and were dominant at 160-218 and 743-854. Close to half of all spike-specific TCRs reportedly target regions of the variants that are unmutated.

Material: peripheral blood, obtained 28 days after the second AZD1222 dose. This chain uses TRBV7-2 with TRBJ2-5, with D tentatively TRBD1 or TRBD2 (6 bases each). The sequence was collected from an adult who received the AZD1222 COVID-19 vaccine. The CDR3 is CASSPDVYGGRRETQYF. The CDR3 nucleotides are TGTGCCAGCAGCCCAGACGTGTACGGGGGCCGAAGGGAGACCCAGTACTTC. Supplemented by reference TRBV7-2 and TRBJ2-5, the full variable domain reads GAGVSQSPSNKVTEKGKDVELRCDPISGHTALYWYRQSLGQGLEFLIYFQGNSAPDKSGLPSDRFSAERTGGSVSTLTIQRTQQEDSAVYLCASSPDVYGGRRETQYFGPGTRLLVL.